This TCR beta chain was captured in a study of early T cells in non-severe SARS-CoV-2 infection. TCRdb analysed the 5' RACE reads with MiXCR anew, one entry per CDR3 protein. Seen here are fewer than 30,000 distinct CDR3 sequences, roughly 5.9% observed once, and the top ten hold more than 0.7%. This clonotype was detected many times. The sequencing input was whole blood. This TCR was recovered from an adult who was a healthcare worker with PCR-confirmed SARS-CoV-2 infection or an uninfected control (not recorded which).

The CDR3 DNA sequence: TGTGCCAGCAGTTTCTTGCTAGGTGAGCAGTTCTTC. It specifies CASSFLLGEQFF. The J gene is TRBJ2-1, the V gene TRBV28; D ambiguous. CDR1 MDHEN and CDR2 SYDVKM come from the germline V gene. This CDR3 has 12 residues. Trimming shortened V by 3 bases and J by 9 bases, and 9 bases separated the two germline ends.